What follows are 18 T cell receptor beta chains derived from one specimen sequenced in a study of T cells in Graves' hyperthyroidism and ophthalmopathy. TCR beta CDR3 sequences were amplified from RNA transcripts. Researchers ran a first-round RT-PCR on the TCR CDR3 using the HTBI primer set. MiXCR was run by TCRdb on the multiplex PCR reads, yielding one entry per CDR3 protein. The table has around 500,000 distinct CDR3 sequences, about an eighth seen once. Specimen: blood. All receptors derive from a woman younger than 30 with Graves' hyperthyroidism.

This clonotype was seen at least ten times. The rearrangement uses TRBV5-1 and TRBJ1-1; D not certain. V shed 4 bases and J shed 1 base, with 5 bases lying between them. CDR3 length: 12 residues. CDR1 SGHRS and CDR2 YFSETQ come from the germline V gene. CDR3 nucleotide sequence: TGCGCCAGCAGCCCCGAGAACACTGAAGCTTTCTTT. Its protein is CASSPENTEAFF.

This clonotype was observed at least ten times. The genes are TRBV7-3 and TRBJ2-1; weak D call: TRBD2 (5 bases). The CDR3 is 15 amino acids. CDR1 is SGHTA, CDR2 FQGTGA, per germline. V dropped 2 bases and J dropped 1 base, with 9 bases sitting between them. Here the CDR3 DNA reads TGTGCCAGCAGCTTAGGACTTCAGTCCTACAATGAGCAGTTCTTC. It encodes CASSLGLQSYNEQFF.

Ten or more counts support this clonotype. The chain employs TRBV20-1 and TRBJ1-2; D gene uncertain. CDR1 is DFQATT and CDR2 is SNEGSKA in the germline V gene (reference sequence). The V end lost 1 base, the J end lost 8 bases, and 11 bases lay between the germline ends. The CDR3 spans 12 residues. The CDR3 reads CSARGRRGGYTF. The DNA for the CDR3 is TGCAGTGCTAGAGGGAGACGAGGAGGCTACACCTTC.

This clonotype came up many times. The rearrangement links TRBV12-5 to TRBJ2-7; TRBD2 agrees at 9 bases. The CDR3 consists of 15 residues. J lost 2 bases, V lost 6 bases, and 8 bases had no gene match. Germline lookup yields CDR1 LGHNT and CDR2 FRNRAP. The CDR3 bases are TGTGCTAGTGGAGCCAGCGGGAGGATCCCCTACGAGCAGTACTTC. This translates into CASGASGRIPYEQYF.

The V and J genes are TRBV5-1 and TRBJ2-1; TRBD2 aligns across 9 bases. CDR3 length: 19 amino acids. V lost 4 bases, J lost 1 base, and 15 bases stayed unmatched. CDR1 and CDR2 from the germline V gene are SGHRS and YFSETQ. The CDR3 DNA is TGCGCCAGCAGCCCCTACGGAGGATTAGCGGGAGAATCCTACAATGAGCAGTTCTTC. This codes for CASSPYGGLAGESYNEQFF.

This clonotype has a count of ten or more. The V call is TRBV7-8, the J call TRBJ1-1; D is undetermined. V was shortened by 5 bases and J by 8 bases, with 12 bases between the two germline ends. Germline CDR1 SGHVS, CDR2 FQNEAQ. This CDR3 contains 12 residues. CDR3 nucleotides: TGTGCCAGCAGCCCTTCCGAGAAAGAAGCTTTCTTT. The encoded protein is CASSPSEKEAFF.

This clonotype has a handful of counts. The chain carries TRBV9 and TRBJ2-3; possibly TRBD2 for D (5 bases). The V and J ends lost 3 bases and 1 base respectively, with 15 bases between them. Germline lookup yields CDR1 SGDLS and CDR2 YYNGEE. The CDR3 totals 16 residues. The CDR3: CASSADPWGGTDTQYF. The CDR3, as DNA: TGTGCCAGCAGCGCCGACCCTTGGGGAGGCACAGATACGCAGTATTTT.

As to this clonotype: At one end the junction does not follow the germline gene, possibly because of a read error. V gene TRBV11-2 combines with J gene TRBJ2-1; D possibly corresponds to TRBD1 (5 bases). This CDR3 comprises 17 residues. Germline CDR1 SGHAT, CDR2 FQNNGV. The CDR3 DNA reads as TGCGCCAGCAGCCACTCCTCCCGGACAAGGGGTTGGAATGAGCAGTTCTTC. It encodes CASSHSSRTRGWNEQFF.

This clonotype was recorded many times. The chain joins TRBV20-1 to TRBJ2-3; 8 bases agree with TRBD2. The CDR3 runs 15 residues. V shed 8 bases, J shed 5 bases, and the junction held 15 bases outside the gene matches. CDR1 DFQATT and CDR2 SNEGSKA come from the germline V gene (reference sequence). CDR3 sequence: CSHPGSGSAGDTQYF. The CDR3 coding sequence is TGCAGTCACCCCGGCAGCGGGAGTGCGGGAGATACGCAGTATTTT.

Worth noting for this clonotype: With a much larger clone just one base away, this may be a read error. J is TRBJ2-1 and V is TRBV11-3; 10 bases line up with TRBD2. The trim removed 4 bases at V and 6 bases at J, leaving 9 bases unmatched. Germline CDR1 and CDR2: SGHNT and YENEEA. The CDR3 has 16 amino acids. As DNA, the CDR3 is TGTGCCAGCAGCTACGACGAGACTAGCGGGCTCAATGAGCAGTTCTTC. Translation: CASSYDETSGLNEQFF. Full variable domain (outside the CDR3, taken from reference TRBV11-3 and TRBJ2-1): EAGVVQSPRYKIIEKKQPVAFWCNPISGHNTLYWYLQNLGQGPELLIRYENEEAVDDSQLPKDRFSAERLKGVDSTLKIQPAELGDSAVYLCASSYDETSGLNEQFFGPGTRLTVL.

At least ten counts were recorded for this clonotype. In nucleotides, the CDR3 is TGTGCCAGCAGTGAAGCTCCGACTAGCAGAGAGACCCAGTACTTC. It specifies CASSEAPTSRETQYF. The rearrangement uses TRBV2 and TRBJ2-5; 7 nucleotides agree with TRBD2. This CDR3 comprises 15 residues. Germline CDR1 reads SNHLY; CDR2 reads FYNNEI. With V trimmed by 0 bases and J by 4 bases, 5 bases remained unmatched. The full variable domain, with the rest looked up from reference TRBV2 and TRBJ2-5, is EPEVTQTPSHQVTQMGQEVILRCVPISNHLYFYWYRQILGQKVEFLVSFYNNEISEKSEIFDDQFSVERPDGSNFTLKIRSTKLEDSAMYFCASSEAPTSRETQYFGPGTRLLVL.

In its sample, this clonotype was seen many times. The chain carries TRBV5-1 and TRBJ2-2; D possibly corresponds to TRBD2 (6 bases). The CDR3 runs to 15 residues. Germline V CDR1 and CDR2: SGHRS, YFSETQ. The V end lost 0 bases, the J end lost 6 bases, and 12 bases lay between the germline ends. The CDR3 region has the DNA TGCGCCAGCAGCTTGGAAGTGGGAGGTGCCGGGGAGCTGTTTTTT. It codes for CASSLEVGGAGELFF. Full variable domain (rest looked up from reference TRBV5-1 and TRBJ2-2): KAGVTQTPRYLIKTRGQQVTLSCSPISGHRSVSWYQQTPGQGLQFLFEYFSETQRNKGNFPGRFSGRQFSNSRSEMNVSTLELGDSALYLCASSLEVGGAGELFFGEGSRLTVL.

The rearrangement links TRBV10-1 to TRBJ2-3; a weak D match, TRBD2 (5 bases). V shed 6 bases and J shed 4 bases, with 20 bases lying between them. Germline CDR1 and CDR2: WNHNN and SYGVQD (reference sequence). The CDR3 contains 16 residues. The CDR3 DNA reads as TGCGCCAGCAGCCAACCGGGTCCCGGAGGACCAGATACGCAGTATTTT. The encoded protein is CASSQPGPGGPDTQYF.

This clonotype was counted at least ten times. The chain employs TRBV30 and TRBJ1-2; D possibly corresponds to TRBD1 (5 bases). V was pared by 3 bases and J by 4 bases, with 15 bases between. Germline-derived CDR1 and CDR2 are GTSNPN and SVGIG (reference sequence). The CDR3 length is 14 residues. The CDR3 here is CAWSTPGGFYGYTF. CDR3 coding DNA: TGTGCCTGGAGCACACCCGGGGGGTTCTATGGCTACACCTTC.

This clonotype was picked up many times. The chain has TRBV20-1 and TRBJ1-5, with 8 nucleotides matching TRBD1. The germline V gene encodes CDR1 DFQATT and CDR2 SNEGSKA (reference sequence). V was pared by 5 bases and J by 5 bases, with 14 bases of the junction left unmatched. CDR3 length equals 16 residues. The CDR3 spells CSALTTGTGKYQPQHF. The CDR3 bases are TGCAGTGCTCTCACAACCGGGACAGGAAAATATCAGCCCCAGCATTTT.

This clonotype was found a few times. The chain links TRBV14 to TRBJ1-6; the match to TRBD1 covers 10 bases. The junction had 4 bases not matched to a gene; V was cut back by 1 base and J by 10 bases. Germline assignment: CDR1 SGHDN and CDR2 FVKESK. CDR3 size: 15 residues. The CDR3 nucleotides read TGTGCCAGCAGCCAAGCCGGGACAGGGGAGTCACCCCTCCACTTT. Its protein product is CASSQAGTGESPLHF. Supplemented by reference TRBV14 and TRBJ1-6, the full variable domain reads EAGVTQFPSHSVIEKGQTVTLRCDPISGHDNLYWYRRVMGKEIKFLLHFVKESKQDESGMPNNRFLAERTGGTYSTLKVQPAELEDSGVYFCASSQAGTGESPLHFGNGTRLTVT.

V is TRBV12-3 or TRBV12-4 and J is TRBJ2-7; D gene ambiguous. This CDR3 is built from 14 residues. Trimming took off 3 bases at V and 5 bases at J, with 14 bases between the two ends. Written as DNA, the CDR3 is TGTGCCAGCAGTTTTTCAGGTCGCGAGGACGAGCAGTACTTC. Translated, it gives CASSFSGREDEQYF.

A remark on this clonotype: One base away lies a much larger clone, so this may be a sequencing read error. The genes are TRBV25-1 and TRBJ1-3; D remains unclear. The V gene lost 4 bases and the J gene lost 2 bases, with 15 bases spanning the gap. The CDR3 runs to 16 residues. Germline-derived CDR1 and CDR2 are MGHDK and SYGVNS. The CDR3, as DNA: TGTGCCAGCAGTGCTTTTGGGAAAGCTGCTGGAAACACCATATATTTT. It codes for CASSAFGKAAGNTIYF.